This paragraph reports one T cell receptor beta chain. This sample stems from a study of blood T cell repertoires in COVID-19. Measured with immunoSEQ multiplex PCR; TCRdb has only the in-frame clones, and not every one. The sample carries tens of thousands of clones, 70% to 90% recorded once. The origin of this receptor is a human donor with active COVID-19. The donor label of this sample is uncertain. Input material: peripheral blood.

The CDR3 region is CASSLARGPRGYTF. CDR3 DNA sequence: TGTGCCAGCAGCTTAGCGCGGGGGCCAAGAGGCTACACCTTC. The V gene is TRBV7-2, the J gene TRBJ1-2, with a tentative D call TRBD1 (6 bases). Germline V gene lookup returns CDR1 SGHTA and CDR2 FQGNSA. Trimming removed 0 bases at V and 8 bases at J, with 13 bases between. This CDR3 is 14 amino acids long.